What follows are 29 T cell receptor beta chains derived from one specimen sequenced in a study of cytomegalovirus exposure and HLA in healthy donors. The PCR employed 60 Vbeta primers together with 13 Jbeta primers. Data came from immunoSEQ multiplex PCR; TCRdb stores just in-frame clones and leaves some out. The sample data list under 150,000 clones. The sequenced sample consisted of PBMCs. The receptors come from a woman between 35 and 50 years old in good health and CMV-seronegative.

The V and J genes are TRBV5-4 and TRBJ2-7, with 11 bases matching TRBD2. Unmatched junction bases numbered 3, after V lost 2 bases and J lost 5 bases. Germline-derived CDR1 and CDR2 are SGHNT and YYREEE (reference sequence). This CDR3 contains 14 residues. The CDR3: CASSFSGGADEQYV. The CDR3 coding sequence is TGTGCCAGCAGCTTTAGCGGGGGGGCGGACGAGCAGTACGTC.

The V call is TRBV5-4, the J call TRBJ2-5; 10 bases are a match to TRBD2. CDR1 is SGHNT and CDR2 is YYREEE in the germline V gene (reference sequence). V was pared by 3 bases and J by 1 base, with 3 bases of the junction left unmatched. The CDR3 totals 15 residues. CDR3 in DNA: TGTGCCAGCAGCTCGAAGCGGGGGGGCCAAGAGACCCAGTACTTC. It encodes CASSSKRGGQETQYF.

CDR3 sequence (DNA): TGTGCCAGCAGCTTAGACGACAGGCGCAACTCACCCCTCCACTTT. This gives the protein CASSLDDRRNSPLHF. The chain links TRBV7-9 to TRBJ1-6; weak D call: TRBD1 (6 bases). Germline V gives CDR1 SEHNR, CDR2 FQNEAQ (reference sequence). The V gene lost 1 base and the J gene lost 10 bases, with 14 bases spanning the gap. The CDR3 spans 15 residues.

The J gene is TRBJ1-1, the V gene TRBV7-9; TRBD1 is a possible D gene (5 bases). Trimming took off 1 base at V and 7 bases at J, with 16 bases between the two ends. The germline gives CDR1 SEHNR, CDR2 FQNEAQ (reference sequence). The CDR3 length is 15 residues. The CDR3 nucleotides read TGTGCCAGCAGCTTAGATGGAGGAGGGGTCGGTGAAGCTTTCTTT. Its translation: CASSLDGGGVGEAFF.

CDR3 loop: CASSHGVGYEQYF. CDR3 sequence (DNA): TGTGCCAGCAGCCACGGGGTTGGCTACGAGCAGTACTTC. This chain connects TRBV7-8 to TRBJ2-7; D possibly corresponds to TRBD2 (5 bases). The V end was cut by 5 bases, the J end by 3 bases, with 11 bases between. This CDR3 is 13 amino acids long. The germline V gene has CDR1 SGHVS and CDR2 FQNEAQ.

The chain couples TRBV18 to TRBJ2-5, with 11 bases aligning to TRBD2. The CDR3 is 17 amino acids. The V and J ends lost 5 bases and 5 bases, in that order; junction bases with no gene match: 13. Germline lookup yields CDR1 KGHSH and CDR2 LQKENI. CDR3 in DNA: TGTGCCAGCTCATCCCTCCCGACTAGCGGGGTTGGGGAGACCCAGTACTTC. Protein sequence: CASSSLPTSGVGETQYF.

The chain uses TRBV7-9 and TRBJ1-5; D ambiguous. CDR3 length: 16 residues. V was clipped by 0 bases and J by 1 base, with 10 bases between them. CDR1 and CDR2 (germline): SEHNR, FQNEAQ (reference sequence). The CDR3 loop is CASSLAGGVSNQPQHF. The CDR3 coding sequence is TGTGCCAGCAGCTTAGCGGGCGGGGTAAGCAATCAGCCCCAGCATTTT.

The chain has TRBV19 and TRBJ1-2; the match to TRBD1 covers 10 bases. Germline V gene data show CDR1 as LNHDA and CDR2 as SQIVND (reference sequence). The CDR3 spans 14 residues. The trim removed 5 bases at V and 3 bases at J, leaving 3 bases unmatched. CDR3 coding DNA: TGTGCCAGTAGTCTCGGGACAGGGGACTATGGCTACACCTTC. This codes for CASSLGTGDYGYTF.

The chain couples TRBV11-3 to TRBJ2-1, with 14 bases that match TRBD2. The V segment lost 4 bases and the J segment 2 bases; nucleotides outside the gene matches: 13. CDR3 length: 20 amino acids. Germline V gene lookup returns CDR1 SGHNT and CDR2 YENEEA. CDR3 residues: CASSSSRLAGGSGPYNEQFF. The CDR3 DNA is TGTGCCAGCAGCTCTTCCCGACTAGCGGGGGGGTCGGGTCCCTACAATGAGCAGTTCTTC.

This chain uses TRBV2 with TRBJ1-1; 10 bases match TRBD1. Trimming took 4 bases from V and 3 from J; bases not matched to a gene: 8. The V gene's germline CDR1 is SNHLY and CDR2 FYNNEI. This CDR3 region has 16 residues. The chain's CDR3 is CASSGRQGARYTEAFF. CDR3 nucleotides: TGTGCCAGCAGTGGACGACAGGGGGCGCGTTACACTGAAGCTTTCTTT. Together with reference TRBV2 and TRBJ1-1, the CDR3 gives the full variable domain: EPEVTQTPSHQVTQMGQEVILRCVPISNHLYFYWYRQILGQKVEFLVSFYNNEISEKSEIFDDQFSVERPDGSNFTLKIRSTKLEDSAMYFCASSGRQGARYTEAFFGQGTRLTVV.

The chain is built from TRBV6-6 and TRBJ1-2; D gene ambiguous. This CDR3 comprises 14 residues. V was pared by 0 bases and J by 5 bases, with 10 bases between. The germline CDR1 and CDR2 sequences are MNHNY and SVGAGI (reference sequence). The CDR3 DNA reads TGTGCCAGCAGTTACTCTGGCGGGAATTATGGCTACACCTTC. It encodes CASSYSGGNYGYTF.

On this clone: Other nucleotide sequences from this sample produce the same CDR3. This chain connects TRBV19 to TRBJ2-2, with TRBD1 matching over 8 bases. The CDR3 runs 15 residues. Looked up from germline, CDR1 is LNHDA and CDR2 is SQIVND (reference sequence). V lost 5 bases, J lost 6 bases, and 8 bases stayed unmatched. CDR3 residues: CASSSNRGYAGELFF. The CDR3 nucleotides are TGTGCCAGTAGTTCAAACAGGGGGTACGCCGGGGAGCTGTTTTTT.

V and J are TRBV5-1 and TRBJ1-2, with D perhaps matching TRBD1 (6 bases). V lost 0 bases and J 4 bases, leaving 10 bases between the germline ends. CDR3 size: 14 residues. Germline-derived CDR1 and CDR2 are SGHRS and YFSETQ. The DNA for the CDR3 is TGCGCCAGCAGCTTGGGGGGGCGAGCCTATGGCTACACCTTC. Amino acid sequence: CASSLGGRAYGYTF.

The chain is built from TRBV10-3 and TRBJ2-2; tentative D call: TRBD1 (5 bases). V dropped 7 bases and J dropped 1 base, with 7 bases sitting between them. The CDR3 has 13 amino acids. Per germline, CDR1 ENHRY and CDR2 SYGVKD. The CDR3 loop is CAINDRNTGELFF. As DNA, the CDR3 is TGTGCCATCAACGACAGGAACACCGGGGAGCTGTTTTTT.

CDR3 DNA sequence: TGCAGTGCTAGACCATACACTGAAGCTTTCTTT. Amino acids: CSARPYTEAFF. This chain joins TRBV20-1 and TRBJ1-1; no definite D call. CDR1 and CDR2 (germline): DFQATT, SNEGSKA (reference sequence). V was cut by 2 bases and J by 3 bases, with 4 bases left in between. The CDR3 is 11 amino acids.

On this clone: Other DNA sequences in the same sample also yield this CDR3. CDR3 amino acids: CSVEAVGQGSTDTQYF. In nucleotides, the CDR3 is TGCAGCGTTGAGGCTGTGGGACAGGGTAGCACAGATACGCAGTATTTT. The V gene is TRBV29-1, the J gene TRBJ2-3; TRBD1 aligns across 9 bases. The germline gives CDR1 SQVTM, CDR2 ANQGSEA. The CDR3 contains 16 residues. V shed 3 bases, J shed 0 bases, and the junction held 7 bases outside the gene matches.

For the CDR3, the DNA is TGTGCCAGCAGCTTAGAGGGCAAGAGCGGCTACACCTTC. It specifies CASSLEGKSGYTF. The rearrangement links TRBV11-2 to TRBJ1-2, with D uncertain. Germline V gene sequence: CDR1 SGHAT, CDR2 FQNNGV. This CDR3 has 13 amino acids. V lost 0 bases to trimming and J lost 8 bases, with 10 bases between them.

The chain employs TRBV15 and TRBJ1-2; TRBD1 matches at 7 bases. There are 15 residues in the CDR3. Germline lookup yields CDR1 LNHNV and CDR2 YYDKDF (reference sequence). V trimming: 0 bases; J trimming: 5 bases; junction bases outside the gene matches: 6. The CDR3: CATSRDQGVKYGYTF. The CDR3 DNA reads TGTGCCACCAGCAGAGATCAGGGGGTGAAGTATGGCTACACCTTC.

The gene calls are TRBV28 and TRBJ2-5, with TRBD2 as a possible D gene (5 bases). Germline V gene sequence: CDR1 MDHEN, CDR2 SYDVKM. The CDR3 covers 15 residues. V was shortened by 3 bases and J by 4 bases, with 15 bases between the two germline ends. DNA of the CDR3: TGTGCCAGCAGTTTGAGGGAGAGGAATCGAGAGACCCAGTACTTC. Translation gives CASSLRERNRETQYF.

The chain carries TRBV6-5 and TRBJ2-3; 7 nucleotides line up with TRBD1. CDR1 is MNHEY and CDR2 is SVGAGI in the germline V gene. With V trimmed by 5 bases and J by 2 bases, 7 bases remained unmatched. CDR3 length: 15 amino acids. The CDR3 here is CASSQTGVITDTQYF. The CDR3 DNA reads as TGTGCCAGCAGTCAAACAGGGGTAATCACAGATACGCAGTATTTT.

This rearrangement joins TRBV28 to TRBJ1-2; no clear D. The CDR3 contains 13 residues. CDR1 is MDHEN and CDR2 is SYDVKM in the germline V gene. Trimming shortened V by 3 bases and J by 4 bases, and 9 bases separated the two germline ends. CDR3 sequence reads: CASSLRQIYGYTF. Here the CDR3 DNA reads TGTGCCAGCAGTTTGAGGCAGATCTATGGCTACACCTTC.

The rearrangement links TRBV27 to TRBJ1-6; 9 bases are a match to TRBD1. Germline V CDR1 and CDR2: MNHEY, SMNVEV (reference sequence). This CDR3 is built from 16 residues. Trimming took 6 bases from V and 4 from J; bases not matched to a gene: 7. CDR3: CASSPGTGTYNSPLHF. CDR3 in DNA: TGTGCCAGCAGCCCCGGGACAGGGACGTATAATTCACCCCTCCACTTT.

The chain recombines TRBV10-3 with TRBJ1-1, with 9 nucleotides matching TRBD1. The germline gives CDR1 ENHRY, CDR2 SYGVKD. With 10 bases clipped from V and 5 bases from J, the junction kept 8 bases outside the gene matches. The CDR3 is 13 residues long. In DNA, the CDR3 is TGTGCCACACAGACAGGGGGAGAGACTGAAGCTTTCTTT. Its protein is CATQTGGETEAFF.

The chain couples TRBV28 to TRBJ1-2; D may be TRBD1 (6 bases). Per the germline V gene, CDR1 is MDHEN and CDR2 is SYDVKM. Trimming took 4 bases from V and 4 from J, leaving 10 bases between them. CDR3 length: 13 residues. CDR3 protein: CASSSTGSYGYTF. CDR3 coding DNA: TGTGCCAGCAGTTCGACAGGTTCCTATGGCTACACCTTC.

The chain uses TRBV4-1 and TRBJ2-1, with 7 bases matching TRBD2. Germline trimming cut 0 bases from V and 6 bases from J; bases unmatched to any gene: 11. Germline V gene sequence: CDR1 MGHRA, CDR2 YSYEKL. CDR3 length: 17 amino acids. CDR3 residues: CASSQDDQRGLFNEQFF. In DNA form, the CDR3 reads TGCGCCAGCAGCCAAGATGACCAGCGGGGACTATTCAATGAGCAGTTCTTC.

The chain has TRBV9 and TRBJ2-5, with D unclear. The V and J ends lost 4 bases and 1 base respectively, with 14 bases between them. The CDR3 extends over 15 amino acids. Germline CDR1 reads SGDLS; CDR2 reads YYNGEE. CDR3 region: CASSSRSVGQETQYF. DNA of the CDR3: TGTGCCAGCAGCTCCCGGAGCGTTGGCCAAGAGACCCAGTACTTC.

In nucleotides, the CDR3 is TGTGCCAGCACGAAGAATGAGGCAGATACGCAGTATTTT. Amino acid sequence: CASTKNEADTQYF. This chain joins TRBV2 and TRBJ2-3; no reliable D call. Germline values: CDR1 SNHLY, CDR2 FYNNEI. The CDR3 runs 13 residues. Trimming pared 7 bases from V and 4 bases from J, leaving 12 bases between.

Of note for this clone: One end of the junction fails to match germline, which may point to a read error. The CDR3 DNA follows: TGTGCTAGCAGCTTGGGGGGTTACACAGATACGCAGTATTTT. Its translation is CASSLGGYTDTQYF. This chain uses TRBV7-7 with TRBJ2-3, with D maybe TRBD2 (6 bases). CDR1 is SSHAT and CDR2 is FNYEAQ in the germline V gene (reference sequence). This CDR3 spans 14 amino acids.

The gene calls are TRBV28 and TRBJ2-6, with unresolved D. Between the trimmed V and J ends, which lost 5 bases and 4 bases, there was a span of 12 bases. The germline CDR1 and CDR2 sequences are MDHEN and SYDVKM. There are 15 residues in the CDR3. The CDR3 sequence: CASSRAIEGANVLTF. The CDR3 nucleotides are TGTGCCAGCAGTCGCGCCATTGAGGGGGCCAACGTCCTGACTTTC.